One and the same sample provided the 17 T cell receptor beta chains below, sequenced in a study of blood T cells in healthy people across ages. For the second PCR, which ran for about 7 to 12 cycles, a sample-barcoded 5' primer and a J-beta primer mix were used. From the 5' RACE reads, TCRdb called clonotypes with MiXCR, one entry per CDR3 protein. The table shows more than 1,000,000 distinct CDR3 sequences, with roughly 24% occurring only once. The sample was also linked to a second study, of T cells of mothers and their children.

Sequencing used blood. All receptors derive from a girl between 2 and 10 years old in good health.

This clonotype turned up a few times. The V call is TRBV27, the J call TRBJ2-5; D is unclear. The last part of the DNA fits TRBJ2-7 better; the J call may be wrong. Germline CDR1 MNHEY, CDR2 SMNVEV (reference sequence). The CDR3 length is 16 residues. The CDR3 DNA reads TGTGCCAGCAGTTTAGGCTCCCCCGATCTAGGCTACGAGCAGTACTTC. Translation: CASSLGSPDLGYEQYF.

The chain is built from TRBV6-5 and TRBJ2-5, with TRBD1 matching over 8 bases. CDR1 and CDR2 from the germline V gene are MNHEY and SVGAGI. The CDR3 is made up of 18 amino acids. Trimming took 0 bases from V and 4 from J; bases not matched to a gene: 13. In nucleotides, the CDR3 is TGTGCCAGCAGTTACTCGAGACCTGGACAGGGTTTCAGAGAGACCCAGTACTTC. Amino acids: CASSYSRPGQGFRETQYF.

The V and J genes are TRBV20-1 and TRBJ2-7, with no clear D. The CDR3 runs 14 residues. CDR1 is DFQATT and CDR2 is SNEGSKA in the germline V gene (reference sequence). The ends were cut back, 3 bases at V and 2 bases at J, with 14 bases in the middle. This CDR3 reads CSARGRVGTYEQYF. CDR3 DNA: TGCAGTGCTAGGGGTAGAGTAGGGACCTACGAGCAGTACTTC.

The chain uses TRBV20-1 and TRBJ2-1, with 9 bases aligning to TRBD2. In germline, CDR1 is DFQATT, CDR2 SNEGSKA (reference sequence). The CDR3 runs to 17 residues. J gave up 4 bases and V 1 base, and 11 bases lay outside the gene matches. The CDR3 region is CSARGPEAGGLYNEQFF. In DNA form, the CDR3 reads TGCAGTGCTAGAGGCCCAGAAGCGGGGGGCTTATACAATGAGCAGTTCTTC.

The chain carries TRBV24-1 and TRBJ1-2; the D is unclear. Germline loops: CDR1 KGHDR, CDR2 SFDVKD. The CDR3 runs 14 residues. V lost 3 bases to trimming and J lost 8 bases, with 15 bases between them. The CDR3 sequence is CATSDPDPPWGYTF. The CDR3 nucleotides read TGTGCCACCAGTGATCCTGACCCACCGTGGGGCTACACCTTC.

This clonotype was observed a few times. The chain employs TRBV7-9 and TRBJ1-1; D perhaps matches TRBD1 (6 bases). This CDR3 is built from 15 residues. V was trimmed by 1 base and J by 0 bases, leaving 9 bases between them. CDR1 SEHNR and CDR2 FQNEAQ come from the germline V gene (reference sequence). In DNA, the CDR3 is TGTGCCAGCAGCTTAGACCAGGGGATGAACACTGAAGCTTTCTTT. This codes for CASSLDQGMNTEAFF.

This clonotype was seen only a few times. The rearrangement joins TRBV5-1 to TRBJ1-2; 8 bases are shared with TRBD1. Losses at the gene ends were 0 bases for V and 3 bases for J; bases not matched to a gene: 4. The CDR3 spans 15 residues. Per germline, CDR1 SGHRS and CDR2 YFSETQ. DNA for the CDR3: TGCGCCAGCAGCTTGGGACAGGGGACGGACTATGGCTACACCTTC. Protein sequence: CASSLGQGTDYGYTF. Combining the CDR3 with reference TRBV5-1 and TRBJ1-2 gives the whole variable domain KAGVTQTPRYLIKTRGQQVTLSCSPISGHRSVSWYQQTPGQGLQFLFEYFSETQRNKGNFPGRFSGRQFSNSRSEMNVSTLELGDSALYLCASSLGQGTDYGYTFGSGTRLTVV.

The rearrangement uses TRBV7-9 and TRBJ2-5; TRBD1 might be the D (6 bases). Trimming shortened V by 1 base and J by 5 bases, and 20 bases separated the two germline ends. The germline CDR1 and CDR2 sequences are SEHNR and FQNEAQ (reference sequence). This CDR3 region has 17 residues. CDR3 coding DNA: TGTGCCAGCAGCTTAGACCTACAGGGCTATTATGGGGAGACCCAGTACTTC. This gives the protein CASSLDLQGYYGETQYF.

The sample holds a few counts of this clonotype. The chain recombines TRBV20-1 with TRBJ1-4; TRBD1 might be the D (5 bases). V was clipped by 3 bases and J by 7 bases, with 6 bases between them. Germline V gives CDR1 DFQATT, CDR2 SNEGSKA (reference sequence). CDR3 length equals 11 residues. CDR3 DNA: TGCAGTGCTAGCGGGGGTGAAAAACTGTTTTTT. Amino acid sequence: CSASGGEKLFF.

A few counts support this clonotype. This chain connects TRBV7-9 to TRBJ2-3; 8 bases agree with TRBD2. After removal of 1 base from V and 3 bases from J, the junction contained 6 bases not matched to a gene. Germline CDR1 SEHNR, CDR2 FQNEAQ (reference sequence). There are 16 residues in the CDR3. CDR3 DNA: TGTGCCAGCAGCTTAGTAACGAGCGGGGGAACAGATACGCAGTATTTT. Residues: CASSLVTSGGTDTQYF.

Note on this clonotype: Without the conserved terminal phenylalanine or tryptophan, this CDR3 likely stems from a read error. The CDR3, as DNA: TGTGCCAGCAGCTCGGCGACAGGGGACTACAATGAGCAGTTCCTC. It yields the protein CASSSATGDYNEQFL. This chain uses TRBV7-2 with TRBJ2-1; 8 bases map to TRBD1. Trimming at V came to 4 bases and at J to 3 bases, leaving 5 bases not matched to a gene. CDR3 size: 15 residues. Germline V gene lookup returns CDR1 SGHTA and CDR2 FQGNSA.

V and J are TRBV12-3 or TRBV12-4 and TRBJ2-2, with 9 bases that match TRBD2. Losses at the gene ends were 1 base for V and 3 bases for J; bases not matched to a gene: 6. The CDR3 is 17 residues long. Here the CDR3 DNA reads TGTGCCAGCAGTTTAGGGCTAGCGGGAATCTACACCGGGGAGCTGTTTTTT. Translation gives CASSLGLAGIYTGELFF.

The chain uses TRBV20-1 and TRBJ1-6, with D hard to call. Germline V gives CDR1 DFQATT, CDR2 SNEGSKA (reference sequence). The CDR3 sequence is 13 residues long. Trimming pared 0 bases from V and 7 bases from J, leaving 7 bases between. The CDR3 spells CSARDRENSPLHF. CDR3 bases: TGCAGTGCTAGAGATCGGGAGAATTCACCCCTCCACTTT.

The chain employs TRBV24-1 and TRBJ1-5; D remains ambiguous. Between the trimmed V and J ends, which lost 4 bases and 2 bases, there was a span of 8 bases. CDR3 length: 14 residues. Germline CDR1 KGHDR, CDR2 SFDVKD. CDR3 sequence reads: CATSESPGNQPQHF. CDR3 in DNA: TGTGCCACCAGTGAGTCCCCTGGCAATCAGCCCCAGCATTTT.

The rearrangement links TRBV20-1 to TRBJ2-3; 8 nucleotides align to TRBD1. V shed 5 bases, J shed 4 bases, and the junction held 11 bases outside the gene matches. The CDR3 length is 15 residues. Germline V lookup: CDR1 DFQATT, CDR2 SNEGSKA (reference sequence). CDR3: CSARLDQGAADTQYF. The CDR3 DNA reads TGCAGTGCTCGCCTAGACCAGGGGGCCGCAGATACGCAGTATTTT.

The chain couples TRBV4-2 to TRBJ2-5; 8 nucleotides agree with TRBD2. V lost 4 bases and J lost 5; bases outside the gene matches: 3. CDR1 is LGHNA, CDR2 YNFKEQ, per germline. This CDR3 is built from 13 residues. The CDR3 DNA sequence: TGTGCCAGCAGCCGTCGGGGGGGCGAGACCCAGTACTTC. Translated: CASSRRGGETQYF.

This clonotype turned up a few times. J is TRBJ2-2 and V is TRBV14; D possibly corresponds to TRBD1 (6 bases). V lost 6 bases to trimming and J lost 8 bases, with 16 bases between them. CDR1 is SGHDN, CDR2 FVKESK, per germline. The CDR3 has 14 amino acids. CDR3 coding DNA: TGTGCCAGCAGGCCTCGCAGGGGAGCGGGGGAGCTGTTTTTT. It codes for CASRPRRGAGELFF.